Listed here are 24 T cell receptor beta chains from one sample, sequenced in a study of long-term antiretroviral therapy in people with HIV. Sequencing used immunoSEQ v3.0 at survey level. The data were produced by immunoSEQ multiplex PCR, yet TCRdb's version contains in-frame clones alone and is incomplete. The sample lists more than 25,000 clones, 85% to 90% occurring once. This specimen consisted of unsorted PBMCs, obtained 1.8 years after starting antiretroviral therapy. The receptors originated from a young woman with HIV.

By its share, this clone is medium-sized. The CDR3 nucleotides read TGTGCCGTAAACGAGTTCGACGAGCAGTACTTC. It translates to CAVNEFDEQYF. The chain recombines TRBV10-3 with TRBJ2-7, with unresolved D. Trimming removed 11 bases from V and 5 bases from J, with 13 bases in between. The CDR3 loop spans 11 amino acids. In germline, CDR1 is ENHRY, CDR2 SYGVKD.

J is TRBJ2-3 and V is TRBV7-3; D is uncertain. The CDR3 covers 15 residues. CDR1 and CDR2 from the germline V gene are SGHTA and FQGTGA. With 3 bases removed from V and 2 bases from J, the gap between germline ends came to 12 bases. In DNA form, the CDR3 reads TGTGCCAGCAGCTTGAGCCCCCGTTCCACAGATACGCAGTATTTT. Protein: CASSLSPRSTDTQYF. The entire variable domain, with the rest obtained from reference TRBV7-3 and TRBJ2-3, is as follows: GAGVSQTPSNKVTEKGKYVELRCDPISGHTALYWYRQSLGQGPEFLIYFQGTGAADDSGLPNDRFFAVRPEGSVSTLKIQRTERGDSAVYLCASSLSPRSTDTQYFGPGTRLTVL.

The chain couples TRBV6-5 to TRBJ1-1; TRBD1 is a possible D gene (6 bases). The CDR3 loop spans 15 amino acids. From germline, CDR1 is MNHEY and CDR2 SVGAGI. Deletions cut 0 bases from V and 3 bases from J, with 11 bases between. In DNA, the CDR3 is TGTGCCAGCAGTTACTCATTAGCAGGGGACACTGAAGCTTTCTTT. As protein: CASSYSLAGDTEAFF.

The chain joins TRBV15 to TRBJ2-5; no firm D call. The germline V gene has CDR1 LNHNV and CDR2 YYDKDF (reference sequence). Trimming shortened V by 1 base and J by 4 bases, and 13 bases separated the two germline ends. There are 15 residues in the CDR3. The CDR3 DNA sequence: TGTGCCACCAGCAGAGGATCGCGAGCCGGAGAGACCCAGTACTTC. This codes for CATSRGSRAGETQYF. The entire variable domain, with the rest obtained from reference TRBV15 and TRBJ2-5, is as follows: DAMVIQNPRYQVTQFGKPVTLSCSQTLNHNVMYWYQQKSSQAPKLLFHYYDKDFNNEADTPDNFQSRRPNTSFCFLDIRSPGLGDTAMYLCATSRGSRAGETQYFGPGTRLLVL.

This chain joins TRBV4-2 and TRBJ1-4; D may be TRBD1 (5 bases). CDR3 length equals 15 residues. V lost 0 bases, J lost 7 bases, and 12 bases lay in between. The germline CDR1 and CDR2 sequences are LGHNA and YNFKEQ. CDR3 nucleotides: TGTGCCAGCAGCCAAGAGACCGCGAGGGGTGAAAAACTGTTTTTT. This gives the protein CASSQETARGEKLFF.

The chain carries TRBV28 and TRBJ2-5; 10 nucleotides line up with TRBD1. CDR3 length equals 15 residues. V shed 5 bases, J shed 3 bases, and the junction held 6 bases outside the gene matches. Germline CDR1 is MDHEN and CDR2 is SYDVKM. CDR3 bases: TGTGCCAGCAGTCTGGGGGACAGGGGTAAAGAGACCCAGTACTTC. Residues: CASSLGDRGKETQYF. The variable domain in full, with the rest retrieved from reference TRBV28 and TRBJ2-5, is DVKVTQSSRYLVKRTGEKVFLECVQDMDHENMFWYRQDPGLGLRLIYFSYDVKMKEKGDIPEGYSVSREKKERFSLILESASTNQTSMYLCASSLGDRGKETQYFGPGTRLLVL.

The rearrangement links TRBV10-3 to TRBJ2-3; TRBD2 agrees at 11 bases. The CDR3 is 14 residues long. Unmatched junction bases numbered 2, after V lost 8 bases and J lost 1 base. CDR1 ENHRY and CDR2 SYGVKD come from the germline V gene. The CDR3 protein is CAIPTSGGTDTQYF. CDR3 bases: TGTGCCATCCCGACTAGCGGGGGCACAGATACGCAGTATTTT.

This chain uses TRBV11-2 with TRBJ2-7, with D uncertain. This CDR3 spans 15 amino acids. The V and J ends lost 5 bases and 0 bases respectively, with 14 bases between them. Per the germline V gene, CDR1 is SGHAT and CDR2 is FQNNGV. CDR3 loop: CASSLGRPASYEQYF. DNA of the CDR3: TGTGCCAGCAGCCTGGGCCGGCCGGCCTCCTACGAGCAGTACTTC.

This chain uses TRBV5-1 with TRBJ2-5; 9 bases are shared with TRBD1. Trimming cost V 6 bases and J 4 bases; bases outside gene matches: 7. From germline, CDR1 is SGHRS and CDR2 YFSETQ. The CDR3 runs 14 residues. The CDR3 DNA follows: TGCGCCAGCATTCGGGACAGGGACACAGAGACCCAGTACTTC. Protein sequence: CASIRDRDTETQYF.

The CDR3 loop reads CASSSLPFYEQYF. The CDR3 nucleotides are TGTGCCAGCAGCTCCCTACCTTTTTACGAGCAGTACTTC. The rearrangement joins TRBV7-2 to TRBJ2-7; D is ambiguous. CDR3 length: 13 residues. Germline CDR1 is SGHTA and CDR2 is FQGNSA. Trimming stripped 4 bases from V and 4 bases from J, with 11 bases between.

The chain couples TRBV7-9 to TRBJ2-5, with a possible D match to TRBD1 (6 bases). Trimming left V 6 bases short and J 5 bases short, with 16 bases between. Germline CDR1 and CDR2: SEHNR and FQNEAQ (reference sequence). The length of the CDR3 is 14 residues. The CDR3 nucleotides read TGTGCCAGCAGGGCCAGGGGCCCGGAGGAGACCCAGTACTTC. Amino acid sequence: CASRARGPEETQYF.

The chain is built from TRBV5-1 and TRBJ2-7, with 11 bases matching TRBD1. The CDR3 runs to 17 residues. The ends lost 4 bases at V and 5 bases at J; junction bases unmatched: 14. Germline-derived CDR1 and CDR2 are SGHRS and YFSETQ. CDR3 amino acids: CASSLFSGTGGRNEQYF. The CDR3 coding sequence is TGCGCCAGCAGCCTTTTTTCCGGGACAGGGGGTCGGAACGAGCAGTACTTC.

The chain recombines TRBV6-5 with TRBJ1-1, with no clear D. CDR1 is MNHEY and CDR2 is SVGAGI in the germline V gene. The CDR3 is made up of 11 amino acids. The CDR3 DNA follows: TGTACAGCCGGGATCAACACTGAAGCTTTCTTT. Encoded protein: CTAGINTEAFF.

This clone was observed once. In DNA, the CDR3 is TGTGCCAGTAGTATAGTCGGCGACAGTCTCGAGCAGTACTTC. Amino acids: CASSIVGDSLEQYF. V gene TRBV19 combines with J gene TRBJ2-7, with a weak D call TRBD1 (5 bases). CDR1 LNHDA and CDR2 SQIVND come from the germline V gene (reference sequence). CDR3 length: 14 amino acids. V was pared by 1 base and J by 6 bases, with 13 bases between.

V and J are TRBV7-9 and TRBJ2-1, with unresolved D. V dropped 0 bases and J dropped 4 bases, with 13 bases sitting between them. Germline lookup yields CDR1 SEHNR and CDR2 FQNEAQ (reference sequence). The CDR3 totals 16 residues. Here the CDR3 reads CASSLAATRAYNEQFF. The DNA of the CDR3 is TGTGCCAGCAGCTTAGCCGCGACACGCGCTTACAATGAGCAGTTCTTC.

V usage is TRBV5-6 and J usage is TRBJ2-1; D unclear. Germline V gene sequence: CDR1 SGHDT, CDR2 YYEEEE. Trimming stripped 1 base from V and 10 bases from J, with 21 bases between. The CDR3 extends over 16 amino acids. The CDR3 here is CASSLLLGNSRREQFF. CDR3 in DNA: TGTGCCAGCAGCTTGTTATTGGGTAATTCTAGACGGGAGCAGTTCTTC. The variable domain in full, completed from reference TRBV5-6 and TRBJ2-1, reads DAGVTQSPTHLIKTRGQQVTLRCSPKSGHDTVSWYQQALGQGPQFIFQYYEEEERQRGNFPDRFSGHQFPNYSSELNVNALLLGDSALYLCASSLLLGNSRREQFFGPGTRLTVL.

This sequence joins TRBV9 and TRBJ2-2; 12 nucleotides align to TRBD2. Germline CDR1 reads SGDLS; CDR2 reads YYNGEE. J lost 6 bases, V lost 5 bases, and 26 bases had no gene match. The length of the CDR3 is 22 residues. In nucleotides, the CDR3 is TGTGCCAGCAGTGCCCCGATGCATAAAGGACTAGCGGGATTGTATCGTGCCGGGGAGCTGTTTTTT. This gives the protein CASSAPMHKGLAGLYRAGELFF. The whole variable domain, filled in from reference TRBV9 and TRBJ2-2, reads DSGVTQTPKHLITATGQRVTLRCSPRSGDLSVYWYQQSLDQGLQFLIQYYNGEERAKGNILERFSAQQFPDLHSELNLSSLELGDSALYFCASSAPMHKGLAGLYRAGELFFGEGSRLTVL.

The V call is TRBV6-6, the J call TRBJ1-5; weak D call: TRBD1 (6 bases). V lost 8 bases and J lost 1, with 15 bases in between. The CDR3 sequence is 15 residues long. From germline, CDR1 is MNHNY and CDR2 SVGAGI (reference sequence). The CDR3 loop is CASSLGGMSNQPQHF. The CDR3 DNA reads TGTGCCAGCTCCCTAGGGGGTATGAGCAATCAGCCCCAGCATTTT.

This chain links TRBV19 with TRBJ2-5; 8 bases are shared with TRBD2. V lost 7 bases and J lost 2; bases outside the gene matches: 12. The CDR3 consists of 16 residues. Germline loops: CDR1 LNHDA, CDR2 SQIVND (reference sequence). In nucleotides, the CDR3 is TGTGCCAGTAAGCCATCACAGGGACTAGTGCAAGAGACCCAGTACTTC. Its translation: CASKPSQGLVQETQYF.

CDR3 nucleotides: TGCGCCATCTCTACCTCGGGAAGCACCGGGGAGCTGTTTTTT. Translated: CAISTSGSTGELFF. This chain uses TRBV10-2 with TRBJ2-2; D may be TRBD2 (5 bases). V gave up 10 bases and J gave up 4 bases, with 16 bases separating them. This CDR3 contains 14 residues. Per germline, CDR1 WSHSY and CDR2 SAAADI.

Here the CDR3 DNA reads TGTGCCAGCGGAGTTAGCGGGGAGGGCTCCTACGAGCAGTACTTC. Residues: CASGVSGEGSYEQYF. The chain couples TRBV27 to TRBJ2-7; TRBD2 aligns across 8 bases. With V trimmed by 8 bases and J by 0 bases, 9 bases remained unmatched. The CDR3 contains 15 residues. Germline loops: CDR1 MNHEY, CDR2 SMNVEV (reference sequence).

The chain uses TRBV4-1 and TRBJ2-5; TRBD1 matches at 7 bases. The junction had 18 bases not matched to a gene; V was cut back by 0 bases and J by 2 bases. CDR3 length: 20 amino acids. CDR1 MGHRA and CDR2 YSYEKL come from the germline V gene. The CDR3 is CASSQEDGVGPGQQQETQYF. CDR3 sequence (DNA): TGCGCCAGCAGCCAAGAGGACGGGGTGGGGCCGGGACAGCAACAAGAGACCCAGTACTTC.

This clone has just one count. This chain joins TRBV11-2 and TRBJ2-7; D is tentatively TRBD1 or TRBD2 (5 bases each). The length of the CDR3 is 14 residues. Germline loops: CDR1 SGHAT, CDR2 FQNNGV. Trimming stripped 4 bases from V and 4 bases from J, with 14 bases between. As DNA, the CDR3 is TGTGCCAGCAGCTCGAGGAGAGGGGTATACGAGCAGTACTTC. Amino acids: CASSSRRGVYEQYF.

V and J are TRBV9 and TRBJ2-7, with TRBD2 matching 9 bases. The V gene's germline CDR1 is SGDLS and CDR2 YYNGEE. There are 15 residues in the CDR3. V was clipped by 0 bases and J by 3 bases; unmatched bases: 4. CDR3 loop: CASSVAVAGVYEQYF. CDR3 sequence (DNA): TGTGCCAGCAGCGTAGCGGTAGCGGGAGTCTACGAGCAGTACTTC.